The clone carrying this T cell receptor (beta chain) was seen repeatedly, ten times or more. Antigen unknown. This CDR3 has 12 residues. With 8 bases clipped from V and 3 bases from J, the junction kept 4 bases outside the gene matches. Germline V lookup: CDR1 ENHRY, CDR2 SYGVKD. TCRdb ran MiXCR on the 5' RACE reads and lists one entry per CDR3 protein. Of a few hundred thousand distinct CDR3 sequences in the sample, roughly an eighth are singletons; the top ten hold almost 7%. This sample is part of a study of CD8 T cells in ankylosing spondylitis. Broader study findings: Earlier literature documents some of the motif variants in reactive arthritis synovial fluid and blood. The authors reported significant enrichment of disease-linked clones in matched ankylosing spondylitis synovial fluid. Blood from ankylosing spondylitis patients appeared to carry a characteristic roughly 8-variant TCR beta motif.

The chain joins TRBV10-3 to TRBJ2-7, with 7 bases aligning to TRBD1. The source of this sequence is a male donor with ankylosing spondylitis. Specimen: blood, either unsorted or a sorted T cell fraction (not recorded which). In DNA, the CDR3 is TGTGCCATCGGGGGACAGCACTACGAGCAGTACTTC. Encoded protein: CAIGGQHYEQYF.